This T cell receptor beta chain was documented in a study of OX40 agonist ivuxolimab in advanced cancers. Study overall: All patients had ivuxolimab intravenously every 2 weeks at 0.01 to 10 mg/kg. Enrolled patients in dose escalation had cancers that were hepatocellular carcinoma, melanoma, renal cell or head and neck cancer. Males comprised 70% to 90% of the group, whose mean age was about 62 years (range about 20 to 90).

This CDR3 spans 12 amino acids. Germline V gene data show CDR1 as SGHKS and CDR2 as YYEKEE (reference sequence). V was pared by 2 bases and J by 6 bases, with 9 bases between. General study results and limits: Partial responders receiving 0.1-3.0 mg/kg showed among the lowest clonal expansion.

Only one count was recorded for this clone. What it binds is not known. Some clones are missing from TCRdb's copy, which holds only in-frame ones; the method was immunoSEQ multiplex PCR. This sample has more than 80,000 clones; about 90% occur once, and the top ten carry under 2%. Sequenced material: CD4+ or CD8+ T cells sorted from blood, taken in a trial of the OX40 agonist ivuxolimab. This TCR was sampled from an adult with an advanced solid tumor such as melanoma, head and neck, liver or kidney cancer. The chain has TRBV5-5 and TRBJ2-7; D perhaps matches TRBD1 (6 bases). Here the CDR3 DNA reads TGTGCCAGCAGCTTTTGGGGGCGCGAGCAGTACTTC. This translates into CASSFWGREQYF.